These 8 T cell receptor beta chains came from one sample sequenced in a study of T cell repertoires in cytomegalovirus infection. No cognate antigen is known for these TCRs. Using its own MiXCR run on the reads, TCRdb lists one record per CDR3 protein. The repertoire holds roughly 800,000 distinct CDR3 sequences, roughly 28% seen once, with over 10% in the top ten. The sequences come from cultured CD8+ T cells from PBMCs, collected from culture after CMV antigen stimulation. The receptors originated from a human donor in good health (CMV status not recorded). Some clones in this sample may be carry-over from other donors' samples.

This clonotype occurred once. The chain combines TRBV2 with TRBJ1-1, with D possibly being TRBD1 (6 bases). V was shortened by 9 bases and J by 0 bases, with 11 bases between the two germline ends. This CDR3 contains 13 residues. CDR1 and CDR2 from the germline V gene are SNHLY and FYNNEI. DNA of the CDR3: TGTGCCAGGACCGGGACAATGAACACTGAAGCTTTCTTT. Protein product: CARTGTMNTEAFF.

The CDR3 protein is CASSLGAGISTEAFF. The CDR3 bases are TGTGCCAGCAGCTTGGGAGCGGGGATTAGCACTGAAGCTTTCTTT. This chain uses TRBV5-6 with TRBJ1-1; no reliable D call. Trimming left V 0 bases short and J 4 bases short, with 13 bases between. The CDR3 is 15 amino acids. From germline, CDR1 is SGHDT and CDR2 YYEEEE.

The J gene is TRBJ2-5, the V gene TRBV7-2; D is perhaps TRBD1 (6 bases). CDR1 is SGHTA and CDR2 is FQGNSA in the germline V gene. The CDR3 has 14 residues. V was pared by 5 bases and J by 4 bases, with 14 bases between. The CDR3 DNA reads as TGTGCCAGCAGCCTCGGACAGTTGGTAGAGACCCAGTACTTC. It specifies CASSLGQLVETQYF.

This chain connects TRBV7-3 to TRBJ2-3; D is undetermined. Germline loops: CDR1 SGHTA, CDR2 FQGTGA. The CDR3 consists of 14 residues. V lost 3 bases and J lost 2, with 9 bases in between. The CDR3 nucleotides read TGTGCCAGCAGCTTTCGACTTTCCACAGATACGCAGTATTTT. Its translation is CASSFRLSTDTQYF.

This clonotype was seen repeatedly, ten times or more. J is TRBJ2-3 and V is TRBV7-6, with D uncertain. There are 16 residues in the CDR3. Germline loops: CDR1 SGHVS, CDR2 FNYEAQ. V lost 6 bases to trimming and J lost 1 base, with 17 bases between them. DNA for the CDR3: TGTGCCAGCAGTTTAATCGGAGTTGATGGCACAGATACGCAGTATTTT. Its translation: CASSLIGVDGTDTQYF.

This clonotype has a count of ten or more. This chain links TRBV7-2 with TRBJ1-5, with D possibly TRBD1 on 5 matching bases. The V and J ends lost 1 base and 5 bases respectively, with 12 bases between them. Germline V CDR1 and CDR2: SGHTA, FQGNSA. CDR3 size: 15 residues. CDR3 sequence (DNA): TGTGCCAGCAGCTTAGACGGGGGGTGGTATCAGCCCCAGCATTTT. It translates to CASSLDGGWYQPQHF.

This clonotype turned up a few times. The chain has TRBV10-2 and TRBJ1-1; no reliable D call. Trimming shortened V by 8 bases and J by 1 base, and 11 bases separated the two germline ends. The CDR3 totals 13 residues. Germline loops: CDR1 WSHSY, CDR2 SAAADI. CDR3 sequence (DNA): TGCGCCAGCGGTAAGGGCCCGAACACTGAAGCTTTCTTT. This encodes CASGKGPNTEAFF.

The chain links TRBV9 to TRBJ2-5, with 8 bases lining up with TRBD1. Germline V CDR1 and CDR2: SGDLS, YYNGEE. The CDR3 has 13 residues. Trimming cost V 6 bases and J 5 bases; bases outside gene matches: 6. CDR3 nucleotide sequence: TGTGCCAGCAACAGGGGGGATAGGGAGACCCAGTACTTC. Translated: CASNRGDRETQYF.